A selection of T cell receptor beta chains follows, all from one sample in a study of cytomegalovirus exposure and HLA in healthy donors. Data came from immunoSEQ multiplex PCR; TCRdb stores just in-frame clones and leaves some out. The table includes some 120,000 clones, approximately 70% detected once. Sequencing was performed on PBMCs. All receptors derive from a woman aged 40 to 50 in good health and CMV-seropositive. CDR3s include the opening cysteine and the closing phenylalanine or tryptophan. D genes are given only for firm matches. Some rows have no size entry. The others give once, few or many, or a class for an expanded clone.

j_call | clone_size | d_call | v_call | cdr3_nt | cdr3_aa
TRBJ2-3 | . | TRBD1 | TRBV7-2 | TGTGCCAGCAGGCGACCGGGACAGGGAACAGATACGCAGTATTTT | CASRRPGQGTDTQYF
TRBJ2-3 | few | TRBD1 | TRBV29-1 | TGCAGCGTCGACAGGGCCTATGAGTCAGATACGCAGTATTTT | CSVDRAYESDTQYF
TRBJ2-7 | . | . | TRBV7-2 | TGTGCCAGCAGCTTGGGCGGGTTTAGGGACGAGCAGTACTTC | CASSLGGFRDEQYF
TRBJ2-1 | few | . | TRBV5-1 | TGCGCCAGCAGCTTGGTCGGAGGGTACAATGAGCAGTTCTTC | CASSLVGGYNEQFF
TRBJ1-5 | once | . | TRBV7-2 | TGTGCCAGCAGCTCCTCAGATCAGCCCCAGCATTTT | CASSSSDQPQHF
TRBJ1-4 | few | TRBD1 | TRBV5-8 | TGTGCCAGCAGCTTGGTCGGGACAGGGGAAGATGAAAAACTGTTTTTT | CASSLVGTGEDEKLFF
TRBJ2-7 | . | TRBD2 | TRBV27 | TGTGCCAGCAGTTTTGGGAGAGCGGGAGTGGTCCCCCTCTACGAGCAGTACTTC | CASSFGRAGVVPLYEQYF
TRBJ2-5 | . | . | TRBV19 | TGTGCCAGTAGGGAAGGACATGGTGGTATGAGCACCCAGTACTTC | CASREGHGGMSTQYF
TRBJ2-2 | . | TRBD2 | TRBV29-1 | TGCAGCGTTTGGGGACTAGCGGGAGAGGGCACCGGGGAGCTGTTTTTT | CSVWGLAGEGTGELFF
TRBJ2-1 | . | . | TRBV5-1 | TGCGCCAGCAGCTTGGGGCTAGCCTTAAGCTCCTACAATGAGCAGTTCTTC | CASSLGLALSSYNEQFF
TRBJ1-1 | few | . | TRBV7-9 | TGTTCCAGCAGGCCATCAGAGGAGAACACTGAAGCTTTCTTT | CSSRPSEENTEAFF
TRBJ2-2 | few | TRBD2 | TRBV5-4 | TGTGCCAGCAGCTCAAGCGGGGGGAACACCGGGGAGCTGTTTTTT | CASSSSGGNTGELFF
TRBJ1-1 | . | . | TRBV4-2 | TGTGCCAGCAGCCGATTAGACAGCCCCAGGACTGAAGCTTTCTTT | CASSRLDSPRTEAFF
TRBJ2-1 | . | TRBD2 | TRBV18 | TGTGCCAGCTCACCTTCACCGGGACTAGCGAGGAATGAGCAGTTCTTC | CASSPSPGLARNEQFF
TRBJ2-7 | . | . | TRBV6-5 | TGTGCCAGCAGTTACTCCGCGTCGTACTCCTACGAGCAGTACTTC | CASSYSASYSYEQYF
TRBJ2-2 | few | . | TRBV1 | TGCACCAGCAGCCAAGTACAGCGGAAGAGGGGGGAGCTGTTTTTT | CTSSQVQRKRGELFF
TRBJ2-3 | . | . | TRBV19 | TGTGCCAGTAGTATTCGCCGTATTGGGGCCCGCACAGATACGCAGTATTTT | CASSIRRIGARTDTQYF
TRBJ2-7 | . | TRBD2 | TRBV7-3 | TGTGCCAGCAGCTTAACACTAGCGGGTAACGAGCAGTACTTC | CASSLTLAGNEQYF
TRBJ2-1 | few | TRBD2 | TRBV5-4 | TGTGCCAGCAGCCACGGGACTAGTTTGGAGAATGAGCAGTTCTTC | CASSHGTSLENEQFF
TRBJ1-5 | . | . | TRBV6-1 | TGTGCCAGCAGTGACCTCGGGGGTAGCAATCAGCCCCAGCATTTT | CASSDLGGSNQPQHF
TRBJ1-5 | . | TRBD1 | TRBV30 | TGTGCCTGGAGTAACAGGGGGCCGTGGGATCAGCCCCAGCATTTT | CAWSNRGPWDQPQHF
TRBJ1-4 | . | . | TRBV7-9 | TGTGCCAGCAGCTTAGCGGTCAGGACATCTAATGAAAAACTGTTTTTT | CASSLAVRTSNEKLFF
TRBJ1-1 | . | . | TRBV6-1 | TGTGCCAGCAGCGAGGTGGGCACTGAAGCTTTCTTT | CASSEVGTEAFF
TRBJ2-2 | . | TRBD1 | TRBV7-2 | TGTGCCAGCAGCCGCCGACAGGGGATTAACACCGGGGAGCTGTTTTTT | CASSRRQGINTGELFF
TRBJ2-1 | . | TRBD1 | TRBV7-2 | TGTGCCAGCAGTCGGACAGGGTCCCTTTACAATGAGCAGTTCTTC | CASSRTGSLYNEQFF